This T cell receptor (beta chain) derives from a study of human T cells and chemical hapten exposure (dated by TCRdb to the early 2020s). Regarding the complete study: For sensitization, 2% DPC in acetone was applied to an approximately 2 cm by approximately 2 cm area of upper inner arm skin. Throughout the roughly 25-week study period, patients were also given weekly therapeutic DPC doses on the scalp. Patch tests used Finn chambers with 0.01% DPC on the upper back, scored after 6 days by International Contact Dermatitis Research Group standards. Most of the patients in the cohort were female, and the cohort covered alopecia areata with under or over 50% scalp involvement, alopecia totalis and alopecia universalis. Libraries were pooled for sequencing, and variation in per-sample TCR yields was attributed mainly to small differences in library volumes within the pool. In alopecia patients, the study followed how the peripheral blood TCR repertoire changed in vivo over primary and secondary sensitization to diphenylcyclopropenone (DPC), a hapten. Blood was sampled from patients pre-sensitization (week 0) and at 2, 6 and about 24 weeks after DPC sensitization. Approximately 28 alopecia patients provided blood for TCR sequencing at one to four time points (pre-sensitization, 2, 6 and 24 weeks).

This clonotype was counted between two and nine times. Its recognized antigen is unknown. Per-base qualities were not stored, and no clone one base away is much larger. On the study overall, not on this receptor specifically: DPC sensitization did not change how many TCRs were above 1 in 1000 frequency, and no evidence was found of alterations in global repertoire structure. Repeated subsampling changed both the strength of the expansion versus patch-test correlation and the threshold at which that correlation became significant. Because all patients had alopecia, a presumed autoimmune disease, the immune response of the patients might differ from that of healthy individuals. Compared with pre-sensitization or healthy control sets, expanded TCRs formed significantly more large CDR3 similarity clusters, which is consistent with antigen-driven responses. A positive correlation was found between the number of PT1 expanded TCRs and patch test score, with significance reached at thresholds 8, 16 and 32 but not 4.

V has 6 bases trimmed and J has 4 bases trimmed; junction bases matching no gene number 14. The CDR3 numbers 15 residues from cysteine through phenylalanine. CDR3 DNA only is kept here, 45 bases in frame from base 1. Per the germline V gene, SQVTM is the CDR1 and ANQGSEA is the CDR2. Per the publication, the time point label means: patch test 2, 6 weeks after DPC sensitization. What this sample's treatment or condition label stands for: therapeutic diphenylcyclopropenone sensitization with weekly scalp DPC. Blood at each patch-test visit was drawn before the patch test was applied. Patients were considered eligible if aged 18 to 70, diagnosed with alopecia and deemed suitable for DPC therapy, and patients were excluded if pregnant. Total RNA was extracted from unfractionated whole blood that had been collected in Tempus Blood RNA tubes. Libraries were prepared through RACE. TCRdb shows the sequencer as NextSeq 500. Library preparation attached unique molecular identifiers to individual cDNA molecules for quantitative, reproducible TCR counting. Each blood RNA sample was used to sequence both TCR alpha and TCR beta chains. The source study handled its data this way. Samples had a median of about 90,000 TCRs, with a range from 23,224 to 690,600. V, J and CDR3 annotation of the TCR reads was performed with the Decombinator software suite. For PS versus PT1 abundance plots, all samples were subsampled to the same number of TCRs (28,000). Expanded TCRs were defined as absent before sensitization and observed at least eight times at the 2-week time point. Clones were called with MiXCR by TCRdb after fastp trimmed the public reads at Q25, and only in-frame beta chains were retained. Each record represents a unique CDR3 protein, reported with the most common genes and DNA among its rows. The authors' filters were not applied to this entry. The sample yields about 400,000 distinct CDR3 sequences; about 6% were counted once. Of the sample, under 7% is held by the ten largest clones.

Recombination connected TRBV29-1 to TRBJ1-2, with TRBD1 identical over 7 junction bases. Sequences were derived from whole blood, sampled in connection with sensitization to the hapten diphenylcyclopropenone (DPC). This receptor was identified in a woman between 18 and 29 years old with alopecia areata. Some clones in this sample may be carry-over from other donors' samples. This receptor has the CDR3 CSVLQNRGGLYGYTF. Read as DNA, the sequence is TGCAGCGTCCTGCAGAACAGGGGAGGGCTCTATGGCTACACCTTC.